This TCR beta chain was sequenced in a study of T cells in women clearing cervical HPV infection (dated by TCRdb to the late 2010s). Regarding the complete study: The cases were some 25 women with histologically confirmed HPV16-related CIN3 or worse, and 2 of these cases were invasive cancers. This exploratory proof-of-principle case-control study, nested within the Guanacaste HPV Natural History Study in Costa Rica, compared TCR repertoires among women with different cervical HPV16 outcomes. Cases had a median age of about 34 years and controls had a median age of around 41, with no significant differences in baseline characteristics. The parent cohort enrolled about 10,000 women aged 18 or older in Guanacaste, Costa Rica, in 1993 to 1994 and followed the women for seven years. Five blinded duplicates per group were added as quality controls, giving around 60 samples: some 50 participants and roughly ten replicates. For cases, a median interval of nearly 150 days, with an interquartile range of 90 to 200 days, was observed between lesion detection and blood sampling. Case blood was taken at the visit when the lesion was first identified, whereas control blood was taken when infection was no longer detected. Cases and controls were matched on age within five years and on year of sample collection. Since HLA typing was available for only a few women, HLA type could not be ruled out as a confounder. Controls were around 25 women whose single incident HPV16 infection cleared within 12 months without precancer or cancer developing. What the study reported, not specific to this receptor: Cases were distinguished from controls with an estimated AUC of about 0.78 by random forest classifiers combining richness and V gene abundances. Because the number of T cells per sample was unknown, the richness differences could reflect varying T-cell content rather than repertoire biology. Significantly higher TCR repertoire richness was observed in CIN3+ cases than in controls across sequencing depths, whereas no difference in evenness was found. Lower TRBV6-7 relative abundance was observed in cases than in controls (roughly 0.11% versus 0.16%; Bonferroni P = 0.0008). The cross-sectional design could not show whether the associations came before the infection or were a result of it, and neither effector/memory subsets nor HPV-specific T cells were isolated.

TCR beta CDR3 regions were amplified by multiplex PCR using the immunoSEQ assay from an average of roughly 1,100 ng genomic DNA per sample. To correct primer bias, the assay used a complete synthetic TCR repertoire to set an amplification baseline. The amplicons were sequenced on the Illumina platform. The authors' analysis ran thus. Sequences were error-corrected by clustering with frequency ratios and a modified nearest-neighbor algorithm, then analyzed in the immunoSEQ Analyzer with IMGT gene definitions. TCR richness and evenness were averaged over 20 rarefaction repeats at each rarefaction depth, excluding samples with fewer sequences than the depth. V, D and J gene relative abundances were compared between groups with Wilcoxon rank sum tests, applying FDR correction. For the blinded duplicates, the intraclass correlation was around 95% for TCR richness and averaged about 77% across some 66 gene segments. Imported from immuneACCESS, the table was reduced by TCRdb to in-frame sequences with V and J called. These copies leave out some clones; in studies compared against another copy, an unresolved V gene accounts for under half, and the cause of the remainder is not known. V and J calls and clone size are given by that table; D and trimming were obtained from the DNA. The table held for this sample gives about 19,000 clones. The ten largest clones take up 2.5% to 3.5% of the sample.

Concerning this clone itself: Its antigen specificity is not known. The read ends 3 residues before the CDR3 terminus; that terminus is restored from the germline J gene.

Every participant had a single incident cervical HPV16 infection, and prevalent HPV16 infections were excluded. Cervical HPV DNA was detected by MY09/MY11 PCR, and genotyping was performed by dot-blot hybridization. Roughly 15 mL of heparinized blood were centrifuged, and the buffy coat was aliquoted, frozen at -30°C, then stored at -80°C. QIAGEN kits were used to extract genomic DNA from the buffy coat specimens. Taken from the germline V gene, the CDR1 and CDR2 loops are SGHTS and YDEGEE. The CDR3, from cysteine to phenylalanine, totals 12 residues. Sequencing covers 27 bases of the CDR3, shown here with the frame starting at base 1. The V and J ends are trimmed by 4 bases and 5 bases, leaving 9 bases between them.

In this chain, TRBV5-8 is recombined with TRBJ1-1; the D segment could be TRBD1, given 5 matching bases. Sequenced: blood buffy coat. The sequence came from a woman between 18 and 75 years old with a cervical HPV16 infection that either progressed to CIN3+ or cleared (not recorded which). The sequenced CDR3 bases are TGTGCCAGCAGCCCCAGGGAAACTGAA. The resulting protein is CASSPRETE. The whole CDR3 sequence is CASSPRETEAFF.